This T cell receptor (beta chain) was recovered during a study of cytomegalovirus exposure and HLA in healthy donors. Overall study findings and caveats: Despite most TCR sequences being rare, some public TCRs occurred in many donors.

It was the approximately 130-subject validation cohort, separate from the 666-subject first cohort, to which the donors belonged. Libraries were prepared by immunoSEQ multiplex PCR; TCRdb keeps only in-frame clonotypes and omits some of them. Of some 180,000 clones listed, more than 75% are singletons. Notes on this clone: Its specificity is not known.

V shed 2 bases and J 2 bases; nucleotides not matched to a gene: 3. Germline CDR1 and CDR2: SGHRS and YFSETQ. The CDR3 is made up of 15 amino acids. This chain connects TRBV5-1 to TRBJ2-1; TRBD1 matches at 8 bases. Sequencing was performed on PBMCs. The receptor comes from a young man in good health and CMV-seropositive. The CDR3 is CASSLDRGAYNEQFF. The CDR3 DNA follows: TGCGCCAGCAGCTTAGACAGGGGAGCCTACAATGAGCAGTTCTTC.